The 11 T cell receptor beta chains below were found in one sample sequenced in a study of shared clonotypes between healthy human individuals. Only in-frame clones appear in the TCRdb table, and some are missing; sequencing was by immunoSEQ multiplex PCR. Of approximately 1.5 million clones listed, about 98.5% are singletons. Material: naive CD4+ T cells sorted from blood. Subset meaning: CD45RA+ positively selected. The receptors come from a man younger than 45 in good health.

The chain joins TRBV6-5 to TRBJ2-3, with unresolved D. The CDR3 totals 13 residues. V lost 8 bases, J lost 4 bases, and 13 bases lay in between. CDR1 and CDR2 (germline): MNHEY, SVGAGI. CDR3 sequence reads: CASGPPGADTQYF. CDR3 coding DNA: TGTGCCAGCGGCCCTCCTGGGGCAGATACGCAGTATTTT.

The genes are TRBV7-2 and TRBJ1-5, with D hard to call. The ends were cut back, 5 bases at V and 2 bases at J, with 16 bases in the middle. The germline V gene has CDR1 SGHTA and CDR2 FQGNSA. The CDR3 is 16 residues long. The CDR3 DNA reads TGTGCCAGCAGCCCCGGCGTCGGGGTTGGCAATCAGCCCCAGCATTTT. Encoded protein: CASSPGVGVGNQPQHF.

This clone was detected once. The CDR3 nucleotides are TGTGCCAGCAGCCGTGAATCCATTCATAGCAATCAGCCCCAGCATTTT. Protein sequence: CASSRESIHSNQPQHF. The chain joins TRBV7-2 to TRBJ1-5; D is undetermined. V gave up 5 bases and J gave up 0 bases, with 14 bases separating them. The CDR3 spans 16 residues. The germline V gene has CDR1 SGHTA and CDR2 FQGNSA.

J is TRBJ2-5 and V is TRBV7-6; TRBD1 matches 9 bases. V shed 5 bases and J 5 bases; nucleotides not matched to a gene: 15. The CDR3 has 17 residues. Germline values: CDR1 SGHVS, CDR2 FNYEAQ. The CDR3 DNA reads TGTGCCAGCAGCCGAACCGACGGGACAGGGAGCGGGGAGACCCAGTACTTC. Protein sequence: CASSRTDGTGSGETQYF. The variable domain in full, with the rest retrieved from reference TRBV7-6 and TRBJ2-5, is GAGVSQSPRYKVTKRGQDVALRCDPISGHVSLYWYRQALGQGPEFLTYFNYEAQQDKSGLPNDRFSAERPEGSISTLTIQRTEQRDSAMYRCASSRTDGTGSGETQYFGPGTRLLVL.

The chain employs TRBV4-1 and TRBJ1-2; 8 bases agree with TRBD1. Germline V gene sequence: CDR1 MGHRA, CDR2 YSYEKL. The CDR3 is made up of 15 amino acids. With V trimmed by 4 bases and J by 9 bases, 13 bases remained unmatched. The CDR3 DNA reads TGCGCCAGCAGCCGATTCGGACAGGGCGATCGTCGCTACACCTTC. Translation gives CASSRFGQGDRRYTF.

The chain carries TRBV2 and TRBJ2-7, with 12 bases identical to TRBD2. V was clipped by 5 bases and J by 12 bases; unmatched bases: 17. Germline CDR1 and CDR2: SNHLY and FYNNEI. CDR3 length: 16 amino acids. Written as DNA, the CDR3 is TGTGCCAGCAGTAAGGTCCGTGAGACTAGCGGGAGTTTGTCGTACTTC. Amino acids: CASSKVRETSGSLSYF. The entire variable domain, with the rest obtained from reference TRBV2 and TRBJ2-7, is as follows: EPEVTQTPSHQVTQMGQEVILRCVPISNHLYFYWYRQILGQKVEFLVSFYNNEISEKSEIFDDQFSVERPDGSNFTLKIRSTKLEDSAMYFCASSKVRETSGSLSYFGPGTRLTVT.

J is TRBJ1-5 and V is TRBV7-9; 8 bases match TRBD1. Germline CDR1 and CDR2: SEHNR and FQNEAQ (reference sequence). The CDR3 loop spans 17 amino acids. Trimming removed 5 bases from V and 6 bases from J; junction bases left unmatched: 15. The CDR3 sequence is CASSLIGRQGATQPQHF. The DNA for the CDR3 is TGTGCCAGCAGCCTAATTGGCCGGCAGGGGGCGACTCAGCCCCAGCATTTT.

The rearrangement links TRBV7-2 to TRBJ1-2, with no clear D. Looked up from germline, CDR1 is SGHTA and CDR2 is FQGNSA. The CDR3 has 13 amino acids. Trimming shortened V by 2 bases and J by 4 bases, and 8 bases separated the two germline ends. The CDR3 region has the DNA TGTGCCAGCAGCTTAAAGATGCTCTATGGCTACACCTTC. As protein: CASSLKMLYGYTF. Full variable domain (missing parts from reference TRBV7-2 and TRBJ1-2): GAGVSQSPSNKVTEKGKDVELRCDPISGHTALYWYRQSLGQGLEFLIYFQGNSAPDKSGLPSDRFSAERTGGSVSTLTIQRTQQEDSAVYLCASSLKMLYGYTFGSGTRLTVV.

This clone was observed once. The chain joins TRBV10-3 to TRBJ1-1; maybe TRBD1 (6 bases). The CDR3 loop spans 12 amino acids. Trimming left V 4 bases short and J 3 bases short, with 6 bases between. Germline assignment: CDR1 ENHRY and CDR2 SYGVKD. This CDR3 reads CAISGTDTEAFF. In nucleotides, the CDR3 is TGTGCCATCAGTGGGACAGACACTGAAGCTTTCTTT.

The V call is TRBV2, the J call TRBJ1-1; D remains ambiguous. Germline CDR1 reads SNHLY; CDR2 reads FYNNEI. The CDR3 covers 14 residues. Trimming pared 6 bases from V and 1 base from J, leaving 12 bases between. CDR3: CASRDLKGNTEAFF. CDR3 in DNA: TGTGCCAGCAGGGACCTCAAAGGGAACACTGAAGCTTTCTTT.

The chain recombines TRBV6-1 with TRBJ2-1, with 10 bases lining up with TRBD1. The CDR3 is made up of 15 amino acids. Germline V lookup: CDR1 MNHNS, CDR2 SASEGT. V shed 0 bases, J shed 8 bases, and the junction held 4 bases outside the gene matches. The DNA of the CDR3 is TGTGCCAGCAGTGAAGCTGACAGGGGGCGCGATGAGCAGTTCTTC. Translated: CASSEADRGRDEQFF.